Below are 15 T cell receptor beta chains sequenced from a single sample in a study of blood T cells in healthy people across ages (dated by TCRdb to the mid-2010s). Library method: 5' RACE. This sample was sequenced with an Illumina HiSeq 2500. A second roughly 6 to 11 cycle PCR used a sample-barcoded 5' primer and a J-beta primer mix. The public sequencing data were trimmed at Q25 with fastp and processed into clonotypes with MiXCR by TCRdb, which kept only in-frame beta chains. Each CDR3 protein gets just one entry, which takes the most common genes and DNA from the rows behind it. Present in this sample are roughly 1,700,000 distinct CDR3 sequences, 28% of which were seen just once. Of the sample, 7.7% is held by the ten largest clones. Sequencing was carried out using blood. The receptors stem from a woman aged 25 to 45 in good health.

Details on this clonotype: At one of its ends the junction is not consistent with the germline gene, which may arise from a read error. DNA for the CDR3: TGTGCCGGCAGCCAAGAATCTCTGGCTAGTGGGCAGTTCTTC. Amino acid sequence: CAGSQESLASGQFF. This chain connects TRBV3-1 to TRBJ2-1; D gene ambiguous. The CDR3 consists of 14 residues. CDR1 is LGHDT, CDR2 YNNKEL, per germline (reference sequence).

V is TRBV6-5 and J is TRBJ1-2, with TRBD1 identical over 8 bases. This CDR3 has 15 amino acids. After removal of 5 bases from V and 0 bases from J, the junction contained 5 bases not matched to a gene. The V gene's germline CDR1 is MNHEY and CDR2 SVGAGI. CDR3 nucleotides: TGTGCCAGCAGTAATACAGGGGGGGCTAACTATGGCTACACCTTC. It yields the protein CASSNTGGANYGYTF.

This clonotype turned up a few times. CDR3 loop: CTGRQGYSPLHF. In DNA, the CDR3 is TGCACCGGGAGACAGGGTTATTCACCCCTCCACTTT. The chain is built from TRBV10-1 and TRBJ1-6, with 7 bases fitting TRBD1. CDR1 and CDR2 (germline): WNHNN, SYGVQD (reference sequence). The CDR3 runs 12 residues.

This sequence joins TRBV7-2 and TRBJ2-5; D possibly corresponds to TRBD1 (5 bases). The V gene lost 2 bases and the J gene lost 4 bases, with 14 bases spanning the gap. This CDR3 comprises 15 residues. Per germline, CDR1 SGHTA and CDR2 FQGNSA. The CDR3 region is CASSLNKGRVETQYF. CDR3 DNA sequence: TGTGCCAGCAGCTTAAACAAGGGGCGTGTAGAGACCCAGTACTTC. The variable domain in full, with the rest retrieved from reference TRBV7-2 and TRBJ2-5, is GAGVSQSPSNKVTEKGKDVELRCDPISGHTALYWYRQSLGQGLEFLIYFQGNSAPDKSGLPSDRFSAERTGGSVSTLTIQRTQQEDSAVYLCASSLNKGRVETQYFGPGTRLLVL.

The chain has TRBV20-1 and TRBJ2-7, with D unresolved. CDR3 length equals 14 residues. V lost 7 bases to trimming and J lost 6 bases, with 22 bases between them. The germline CDR1 and CDR2 sequences are DFQATT and SNEGSKA (reference sequence). In DNA, the CDR3 is TGCAGTGTTTGGGTGGGCCAAGCCCATCTCGAGCAGTACTTC. This translates into CSVWVGQAHLEQYF.

This chain uses TRBV12-3 or TRBV12-4 with TRBJ1-4; 9 positions match TRBD1. The CDR3 totals 16 residues. Germline trimming cut 3 bases from V and 8 bases from J; bases unmatched to any gene: 10. CDR3 sequence: CASSLGTGLYPEKLFF. CDR3 in DNA: TGTGCCAGCAGTTTGGGGACAGGGCTCTACCCGGAAAAACTGTTTTTT.

This clonotype was seen only a few times. The chain is built from TRBV11-3 and TRBJ2-7, with TRBD1 identical over 9 bases. Germline V gene sequence: CDR1 SGHNT, CDR2 YENEEA. J gave up 3 bases and V 5 bases, and 5 bases lay outside the gene matches. The CDR3 is made up of 14 amino acids. CDR3 nucleotide sequence: TGTGCCAGCAGCAGGACAGGGGTGGACTACGAGCAGTACTTC. The encoded protein is CASSRTGVDYEQYF.

In DNA, the CDR3 is TGTGCCAGCAGCCCGGACTTGCAGCAGTACTTC. Translation: CASSPDLQQYF. This sequence joins TRBV7-2 and TRBJ2-7; the D gene is possibly TRBD2 (5 bases). CDR3 size: 11 residues. The V gene's germline CDR1 is SGHTA and CDR2 FQGNSA. Trimming left V 5 bases short and J 8 bases short, with 10 bases between.

This chain links TRBV2 with TRBJ1-5, with 9 bases matching TRBD1. Trimming at V came to 10 bases and at J to 5 bases, leaving 15 bases not matched to a gene. Germline lookup yields CDR1 SNHLY and CDR2 FYNNEI. CDR3 length equals 16 residues. The CDR3 nucleotides are TGTGCCACCTCAAACCTCGGGACAGGGATTCATCAGCCCCAGCATTTT. It is translated as CATSNLGTGIHQPQHF.

This clonotype showed up just once. V and J are TRBV20-1 and TRBJ2-1; 9 nucleotides agree with TRBD2. The CDR3 loop spans 16 amino acids. Trimming took 0 bases from V and 4 from J; bases not matched to a gene: 7. The V gene's germline CDR1 is DFQATT and CDR2 SNEGSKA (reference sequence). CDR3 bases: TGCAGTGCTAGAGATCGAGAAGCGGGAGGATACAATGAGCAGTTCTTC. Translating gives CSARDREAGGYNEQFF.

This chain's CDR3 is CASSLDGMSNQPQHF. DNA for the CDR3: TGTGCCAGCAGCTTAGACGGTATGAGCAATCAGCCCCAGCATTTT. This chain joins TRBV7-2 and TRBJ1-5; D gene unclear. The CDR3 has 15 amino acids. Germline CDR1 reads SGHTA; CDR2 reads FQGNSA. Trimming took 1 base from V and 1 from J, leaving 8 bases between them.

As regards this clonotype: The junction does not match germline at one end; this may be a read error. V usage is TRBV7-2 and J usage is TRBJ1-2, with D perhaps matching TRBD1 (5 bases). The CDR3 spans 14 residues. Germline CDR1 and CDR2: SGHTA and FQGNSA. The CDR3 region has the DNA TGTGCCGGCAGCTTAACGGGGCTTGTCTATGGCTACACCTTC. It specifies CAGSLTGLVYGYTF.

The rearrangement links TRBV7-9 to TRBJ2-5; D is possibly TRBD2 (6 bases). The germline V gene has CDR1 SEHNR and CDR2 FQNEAQ (reference sequence). Trimming left V 2 bases short and J 5 bases short, with 12 bases between. The CDR3 totals 14 residues. CDR3 sequence reads: CASSLLEGAETQYF. In nucleotides, the CDR3 is TGTGCCAGCAGCTTACTGGAGGGTGCGGAGACCCAGTACTTC.

This chain connects TRBV6-6 to TRBJ1-6; TRBD1 aligns across 8 bases. The J segment lost 4 bases and the V segment lost 7 bases, leaving 6 bases of the junction unmatched. CDR3 length: 15 residues. Germline V gene sequence: CDR1 MNHNY, CDR2 SVGAGI (reference sequence). In DNA form, the CDR3 reads TGTGCCAGCACCTCGGGACAGGCGTATAATTCACCCCTCCACTTT. It codes for CASTSGQAYNSPLHF.

The genes are TRBV20-1 and TRBJ2-1, with 7 bases fitting TRBD1. With 3 bases clipped from V and 10 bases from J, the junction kept 9 bases outside the gene matches. The germline CDR1 and CDR2 sequences are DFQATT and SNEGSKA (reference sequence). There are 13 residues in the CDR3. DNA of the CDR3: TGCAGTGCTAGGGACATAGGACAGGACGAGCAGTTCTTC. Translating it yields CSARDIGQDEQFF.